There are many counts of the clone carrying this T cell receptor beta chain. This sample is drawn from a study of T-cell memory formation after mild COVID-19. The CDR3 has 12 residues. Germline V gene data show CDR1 as MGHRA and CDR2 as YSYEKL. V lost 4 bases and J 8 bases, leaving 9 bases between the germline ends. TCRdb reprocessed the 5' RACE reads with MiXCR, giving one entry per CDR3 protein. Here the sample spans 45,000 to 65,000 distinct CDR3 sequences, 9.5% being singletons. This chain connects TRBV4-1 to TRBJ2-1; TRBD1 might be the D (5 bases). Material for sequencing was PBMCs or a T cell subset sorted from them (not recorded which). The clonotype comes from a man younger than 35 who had mild COVID-19 (a few samples of this study predate the infection). Cell type and time point are not known. The CDR3 coding sequence is TGCGCCAGCAGCCCGACAGCACATGAGCAGTTCTTC. The encoded protein is CASSPTAHEQFF.